Listed here are 21 T cell receptor beta chains from one sample, sequenced in a study of blood T cell repertoires in COVID-19. The protocol was immunoSEQ multiplex PCR, while the TCRdb copy is restricted to in-frame clones and leaves out a portion. The profile shows under 45,000 clones, around 83% of them singletons. The sample was peripheral blood. These receptors came from a woman of 80 years or more with active or convalescent COVID-19.

The chain links TRBV10-3 to TRBJ2-7; 13 nucleotides agree with TRBD2. CDR3 length: 15 residues. The germline V gene encodes CDR1 ENHRY and CDR2 SYGVKD. J gave up 2 bases and V 3 bases, and 1 base lay outside the gene matches. The DNA for the CDR3 is TGTGCCATCAGTGAAGGGACTAGCGGGACCTACGAGCAGTACTTC. Residues: CAISEGTSGTYEQYF.

The CDR3 DNA sequence: TGTGCCAGCAGTGAACCGGGAGATACGCAGTATTTT. Translation: CASSEPGDTQYF. The chain carries TRBV25-1 and TRBJ2-3, with D uncertain. There are 12 residues in the CDR3. Trimming removed 2 bases at V and 5 bases at J, with 5 bases between. Germline V gene data show CDR1 as MGHDK and CDR2 as SYGVNS.

This rearrangement joins TRBV10-3 to TRBJ1-2; D gene ambiguous. CDR3 length: 13 amino acids. V lost 3 bases and J lost 8, with 13 bases in between. Germline CDR1 ENHRY, CDR2 SYGVKD. The CDR3 sequence is CAISDQLAFGYTF. CDR3 DNA sequence: TGTGCCATCAGTGACCAGTTAGCTTTCGGCTACACCTTC.

This clone has a single count. The chain uses TRBV9 and TRBJ2-1; 9 bases are shared with TRBD2. V dropped 0 bases and J dropped 9; count of bases not matched to a gene: 10. Germline CDR1 reads SGDLS; CDR2 reads YYNGEE. CDR3 length equals 16 residues. CDR3 amino acids: CASSVGGVAGVFEQFF. The CDR3 DNA follows: TGTGCCAGCAGCGTAGGTGGTGTAGCGGGAGTATTTGAGCAGTTCTTC.

This clone was found a few times. The chain uses TRBV30 and TRBJ1-1, with D unresolved. V was trimmed by 0 bases and J by 3 bases, leaving 14 bases between them. This CDR3 spans 15 amino acids. CDR1 and CDR2 (germline): GTSNPN, SVGIG (reference sequence). The CDR3 nucleotides read TGTGCCTGGAGTGTACCATGGCAGGAGGACACTGAAGCTTTCTTT. Encoded protein: CAWSVPWQEDTEAFF.

The chain links TRBV6-1 to TRBJ1-1; the match to TRBD1 covers 7 bases. The J segment lost 6 bases and the V segment lost 1 base, leaving 11 bases of the junction unmatched. This CDR3 has 16 residues. CDR1 is MNHNS and CDR2 is SASEGT in the germline V gene. The CDR3 coding sequence is TGTGCCAGCAGTGAAGAGGGTAGACAGGGTCTCCCTGAAGCTTTCTTT. Residues: CASSEEGRQGLPEAFF.

This chain uses TRBV28 with TRBJ1-4; 8 bases fit TRBD1. The germline V gene encodes CDR1 MDHEN and CDR2 SYDVKM. The CDR3 is 15 amino acids. V was pared by 7 bases and J by 8 bases, with 12 bases of the junction left unmatched. CDR3 residues: CASMDRETLGEKLFF. CDR3 nucleotides: TGTGCCAGCATGGACAGGGAAACATTAGGGGAAAAACTGTTTTTT.

This clone showed up just a few times. CDR3 amino acids: CASEFMRGRGYTF. Here the CDR3 DNA reads TGTGCCAGTGAGTTTATGCGTGGCAGGGGCTACACCTTC. This chain uses TRBV28 with TRBJ1-2; no clear D. The CDR3 sequence is 13 residues long. The V gene lost 9 bases and the J gene lost 8 bases, with 19 bases spanning the gap. CDR1 and CDR2 from the germline V gene are MDHEN and SYDVKM.

This chain uses TRBV28 with TRBJ1-3; the D gene is possibly TRBD1 (6 bases). The V end was cut by 7 bases, the J end by 6 bases, with 16 bases between. The CDR3 consists of 14 residues. Germline values: CDR1 MDHEN, CDR2 SYDVKM. The CDR3 loop is CASTQQGTENTIYF. The CDR3, as DNA: TGTGCCAGCACCCAACAGGGTACGGAAAACACCATATATTTT.

The chain couples TRBV19 to TRBJ2-7; 10 nucleotides align to TRBD2. The junction had 2 bases not matched to a gene; V was cut back by 6 bases and J by 0 bases. The CDR3 loop spans 14 amino acids. The germline V gene encodes CDR1 LNHDA and CDR2 SQIVND (reference sequence). The CDR3 coding sequence is TGTGCCAGTAGCCCTAGCGGGAGCTCCTACGAGCAGTACTTC. Its protein is CASSPSGSSYEQYF. Full variable domain (outside the CDR3, taken from reference TRBV19 and TRBJ2-7): DGGITQSPKYLFRKEGQNVTLSCEQNLNHDAMYWYRQDPGQGLRLIYYSQIVNDFQKGDIAEGYSVSREKKESFPLTVTSAQKNPTAFYLCASSPSGSSYEQYFGPGTRLTVT.

The rearrangement uses TRBV10-1 and TRBJ2-7; 10 positions match TRBD1. V was clipped by 3 bases and J by 0 bases; unmatched bases: 5. The CDR3 length is 16 residues. Germline loops: CDR1 WNHNN, CDR2 SYGVQD (reference sequence). The CDR3 DNA is TGCGCCAGCAGTGATCCCGGGACAGGGGACTCCTACGAGCAGTACTTC. Translating gives CASSDPGTGDSYEQYF.

The gene calls are TRBV12-3 or TRBV12-4 and TRBJ1-1; tentatively, D is TRBD1 (6 bases). V was shortened by 6 bases and J by 10 bases, with 18 bases between the two germline ends. The CDR3 has 13 residues. The CDR3 DNA is TGTGCCAGCAGCACTAGGACAGAGGGTGTAGCTTTCTTT. Encoded protein: CASSTRTEGVAFF.

This sequence joins TRBV5-1 and TRBJ1-5, with TRBD1 as a possible D gene (6 bases). The CDR3 covers 15 residues. Germline V gene sequence: CDR1 SGHRS, CDR2 YFSETQ. Trimming removed 1 base from V and 3 bases from J, with 11 bases in between. CDR3 residues: CASSLTPGVNQPQHF. Written as DNA, the CDR3 is TGCGCCAGCAGCTTGACCCCAGGGGTCAATCAGCCCCAGCATTTT.

The V and J genes are TRBV10-1 and TRBJ2-1; 8 nucleotides agree with TRBD2. Germline V gives CDR1 WNHNN, CDR2 SYGVQD (reference sequence). The J segment lost 12 bases and the V segment lost 0 bases, leaving 1 base of the junction unmatched. The CDR3 extends over 12 amino acids. The CDR3 DNA sequence: TGCGCCAGCAGTGAGTCGAGCGGGAGGCAGTTCTTC. Its protein product is CASSESSGRQFF.

The chain links TRBV5-1 to TRBJ1-2; TRBD1 is a possible D gene (6 bases). The CDR3 spans 13 residues. Looked up from germline, CDR1 is SGHRS and CDR2 is YFSETQ. V was cut by 5 bases and J by 4 bases, with 12 bases left in between. The CDR3 sequence: CASRAGDTYGYTF. The CDR3 bases are TGCGCCAGCAGGGCAGGGGACACCTATGGCTACACCTTC.

The genes are TRBV29-1 and TRBJ2-1; 9 bases are a match to TRBD2. V was clipped by 7 bases and J by 4 bases; unmatched bases: 11. CDR1 is SQVTM, CDR2 ANQGSEA, per germline. The CDR3 has 15 amino acids. CDR3: CSADSMAGGYNEQFF. CDR3 DNA: TGCAGCGCTGATTCCATGGCGGGAGGGTACAATGAGCAGTTCTTC.

On this clone: The junction shows a germline mismatch at one end, possibly a read error. The V call is TRBV11-1, the J call TRBJ1-4, with a tentative D call TRBD1 (5 bases). The CDR3 loop spans 14 amino acids. CDR1 and CDR2 from the germline V gene are SGHAT and FQDESV (reference sequence). CDR3 DNA sequence: TGTGCCAGCAACTTAGAACGGGGGAGAGGAAAACTGTTTTTT. Amino acid sequence: CASNLERGRGKLFF. The variable domain in full, completed from reference TRBV11-1 and TRBJ1-4, reads EAEVAQSPRYKITEKSQAVAFWCDPISGHATLYWYRQILGQGPELLVQFQDESVVDDSQLPKDRFSAERLKGVDSTLKIQPAELGDSAMYLCASNLERGRGKLFFGSGTQLSVL.

The CDR3 region is CASSRTGFEKLFF. The CDR3 DNA sequence: TGTGCCAGCAGCCGGACAGGGTTTGAAAAACTGTTTTTT. The V call is TRBV7-8, the J call TRBJ1-4; the match to TRBD1 covers 8 bases. V lost 5 bases, J lost 7 bases, and 3 bases stayed unmatched. The CDR3 is 13 residues long. Germline CDR1 is SGHVS and CDR2 is FQNEAQ.

The chain combines TRBV5-4 with TRBJ2-7; 12 bases are shared with TRBD2. The CDR3 loop spans 14 amino acids. CDR1 and CDR2 (germline): SGHNT, YYREEE (reference sequence). The trim removed 2 bases at V and 7 bases at J, leaving 4 bases unmatched. The CDR3 spells CASSLLAGGAEQYF. CDR3 DNA: TGTGCCAGCAGCTTACTAGCGGGGGGCGCGGAGCAGTACTTC.

The chain links TRBV19 to TRBJ2-1; tentatively, D is TRBD2 (5 bases). The CDR3 covers 15 residues. Trimming pared 2 bases from V and 4 bases from J, leaving 12 bases between. The germline V gene encodes CDR1 LNHDA and CDR2 SQIVND (reference sequence). The CDR3 DNA sequence: TGTGCCAGTAGTATACCAGGACTGGATTACAATGAGCAGTTCTTC. Residues: CASSIPGLDYNEQFF.

This chain uses TRBV5-1 with TRBJ2-2, with 8 bases aligning to TRBD1. The J segment lost 6 bases and the V segment lost 4 bases, leaving 11 bases of the junction unmatched. Germline CDR1 is SGHRS and CDR2 is YFSETQ. The CDR3 loop spans 16 amino acids. DNA of the CDR3: TGCGCCAGCAGCCCGACCGGACAGGGTATTTCCGGGGAGCTGTTTTTT. Amino acids: CASSPTGQGISGELFF.